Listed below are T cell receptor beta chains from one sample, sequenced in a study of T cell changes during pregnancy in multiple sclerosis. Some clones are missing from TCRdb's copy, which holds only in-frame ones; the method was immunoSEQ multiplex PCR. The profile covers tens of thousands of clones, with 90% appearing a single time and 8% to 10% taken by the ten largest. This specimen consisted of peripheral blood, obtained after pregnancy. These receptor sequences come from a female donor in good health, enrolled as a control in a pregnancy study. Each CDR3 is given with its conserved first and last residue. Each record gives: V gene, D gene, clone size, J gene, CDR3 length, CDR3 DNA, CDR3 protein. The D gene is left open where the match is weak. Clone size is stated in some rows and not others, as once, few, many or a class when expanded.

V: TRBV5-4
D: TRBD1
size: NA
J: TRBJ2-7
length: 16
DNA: TGTGCCAGCAGCCCCTCCCCGGGACAGGGGGGCGACGAGCAGTACTTC
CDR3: CASSPSPGQGGDEQYF

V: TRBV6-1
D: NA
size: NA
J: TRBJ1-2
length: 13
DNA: TGTGCCAGCAGTGAGGGAGGATTCTATGGCTACACCTTC
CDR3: CASSEGGFYGYTF

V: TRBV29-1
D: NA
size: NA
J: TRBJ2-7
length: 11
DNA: TGCAGCGTTGAGAGACTCAACGAGCAGTACTTC
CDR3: CSVERLNEQYF

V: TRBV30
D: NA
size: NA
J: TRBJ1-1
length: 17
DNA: TGTGCCTGGATCCGGATCGCTTACTGGGGAGAGGACACTGAAGCTTTCTTT
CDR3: CAWIRIAYWGEDTEAFF

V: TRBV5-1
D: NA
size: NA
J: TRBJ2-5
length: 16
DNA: TGCGCCAGCAGCTTGGATTGGAGACCTTCGGGAGAGACCCAGTACTTC
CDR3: CASSLDWRPSGETQYF

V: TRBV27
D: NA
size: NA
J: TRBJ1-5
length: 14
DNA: TGTGCCAGCAGTTGGCGGGACGGCAATCAGCCCCAGCATTTT
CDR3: CASSWRDGNQPQHF

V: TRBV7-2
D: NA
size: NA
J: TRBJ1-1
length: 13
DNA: TGTGCCAGCAGCTTAGAAAGACAGTTTGAAGCTTTCTTT
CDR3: CASSLERQFEAFF

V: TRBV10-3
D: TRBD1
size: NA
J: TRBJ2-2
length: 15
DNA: TGTGCCATCAGTGTAGCAGGGACAGGAACCGGGGAGCTGTTTTTT
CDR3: CAISVAGTGTGELFF

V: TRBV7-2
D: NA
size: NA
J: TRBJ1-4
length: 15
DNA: TGTGCCAGCAGCTTAGCGCGTCGAGGCAATGAAAAACTGTTTTTT
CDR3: CASSLARRGNEKLFF

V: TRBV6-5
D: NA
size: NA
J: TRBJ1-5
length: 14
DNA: TGTGCCAGCAGTTACTCGAGGCGATATCAGCCCCAGCATTTT
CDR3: CASSYSRRYQPQHF

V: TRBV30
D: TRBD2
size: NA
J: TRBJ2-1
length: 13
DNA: TGTGCCTGGAGTCGTGGAGGGAGGGATGAGCAGTTCTTC
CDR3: CAWSRGGRDEQFF

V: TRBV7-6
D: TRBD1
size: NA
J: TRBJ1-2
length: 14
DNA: TGTGCCAGCAGCTTAGGCGCAGGGGGCAAGGGCTACACCTTC
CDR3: CASSLGAGGKGYTF

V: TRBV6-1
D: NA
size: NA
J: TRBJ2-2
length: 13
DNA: TGTGCCAGCATCGAAAGGGGGAACGGGGAGCTGTTTTTT
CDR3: CASIERGNGELFF

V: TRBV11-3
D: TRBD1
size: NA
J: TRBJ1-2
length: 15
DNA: TGTGCCAGCAGCTCACCGGGACAGCCGATGGGTGGCTACACCTTC
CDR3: CASSSPGQPMGGYTF

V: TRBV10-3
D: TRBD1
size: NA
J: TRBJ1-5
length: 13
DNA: TGTGCCACCTCCGGGGACAGGAATCAGCCCCAGCATTTT
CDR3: CATSGDRNQPQHF

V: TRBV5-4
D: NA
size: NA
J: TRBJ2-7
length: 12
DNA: TGTGCCAGCAGCAAGGACAACTACGAGCAGTACTTC
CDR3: CASSKDNYEQYF

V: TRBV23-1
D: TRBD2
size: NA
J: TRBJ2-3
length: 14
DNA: TGCGCCACAGGACTAGCGGGGGACACAGATACGCAGTATTTT
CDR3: CATGLAGDTDTQYF

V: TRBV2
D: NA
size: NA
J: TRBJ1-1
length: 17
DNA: TGTGCCAGCAGGTCCATCGGAAGGAGGCCTAAGGACACTGAAGCTTTCTTT
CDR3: CASRSIGRRPKDTEAFF

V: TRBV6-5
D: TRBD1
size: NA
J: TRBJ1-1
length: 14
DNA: TGTGCCAGCAGTCCGGGACAGGGGCACACTGAAGCTTTCTTT
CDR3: CASSPGQGHTEAFF

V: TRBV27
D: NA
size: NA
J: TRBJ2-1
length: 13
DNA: TGTGCCAGCAGTTTAATGGCGGGACCTGAGCAGTTCTTC
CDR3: CASSLMAGPEQFF

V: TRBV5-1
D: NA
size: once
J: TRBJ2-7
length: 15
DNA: TGCGCCAGCAGACTGGACAGTCCGAGCTCCTACGAGCAGTACTTC
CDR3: CASRLDSPSSYEQYF

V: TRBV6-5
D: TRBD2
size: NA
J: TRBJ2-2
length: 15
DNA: TGTGCCAGCAGCCCCGGGACTAGGTTGACCGGGGAGCTGTTTTTT
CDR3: CASSPGTRLTGELFF

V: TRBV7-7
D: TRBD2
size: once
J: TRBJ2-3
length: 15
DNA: TGTGCTAGCAGCCTAGCGGGGGGGAGGACAGATACGCAGTATTTT
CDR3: CASSLAGGRTDTQYF

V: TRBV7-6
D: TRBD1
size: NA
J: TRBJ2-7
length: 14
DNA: TGTGCCAGCAGCCCGGGACAGGGTGGCTACGAGCAGTACTTC
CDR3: CASSPGQGGYEQYF

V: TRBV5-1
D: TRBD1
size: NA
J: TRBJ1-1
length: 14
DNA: TGCGCCAGCAGCTCGACAGGGTTGGTCACTGAAGCTTTCTTT
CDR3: CASSSTGLVTEAFF

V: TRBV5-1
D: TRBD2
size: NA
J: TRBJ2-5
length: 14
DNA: TGCGCCAGCAGCTTACGGGAGGGCCTTGAGACCCAGTACTTC
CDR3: CASSLREGLETQYF

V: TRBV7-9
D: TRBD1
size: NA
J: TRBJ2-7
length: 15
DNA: TGTGCCAGCAGCTTAGAAGGGACAGGGGGCTACGAGCAGTACTTC
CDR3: CASSLEGTGGYEQYF

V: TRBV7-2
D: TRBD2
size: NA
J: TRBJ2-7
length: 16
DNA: TGTGCCAGCAGCTTAGCTGGGACTAGCGGGGCCTACGAGCAGTACTTC
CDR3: CASSLAGTSGAYEQYF

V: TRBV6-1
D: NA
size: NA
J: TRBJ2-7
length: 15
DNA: TGTGCCAGCATTCGTAAGGGGTCCCATCAAGACGAGCAGTACTTC
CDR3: CASIRKGSHQDEQYF

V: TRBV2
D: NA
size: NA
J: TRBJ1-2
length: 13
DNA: TGTGCCAGCCCGGCGGGGGTTATGAATGGCTACACCTTC
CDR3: CASPAGVMNGYTF

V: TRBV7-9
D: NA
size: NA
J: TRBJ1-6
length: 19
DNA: TGTGCCAGCAGCTTATACAGGTCGGGGGGCAGACCCGATAATTCACCCCTCCACTTT
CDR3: CASSLYRSGGRPDNSPLHF

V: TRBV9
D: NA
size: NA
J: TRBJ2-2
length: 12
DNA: TGTGCCAGCAGGGCAGGCACCGGGGAGCTGTTTTTT
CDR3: CASRAGTGELFF

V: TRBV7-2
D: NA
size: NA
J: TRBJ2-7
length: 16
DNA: TGTGCCAGCAGCCCACCCGGCGGGGCCCGCTCCTACGAGCAGTACTTC
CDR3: CASSPPGGARSYEQYF

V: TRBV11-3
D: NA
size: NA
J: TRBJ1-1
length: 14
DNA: TGTGCCAGCAGCTTAGGGTCCGGGAACACTGAAGCTTTCTTT
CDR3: CASSLGSGNTEAFF

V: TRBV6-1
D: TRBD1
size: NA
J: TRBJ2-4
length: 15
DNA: TGTGCCAGCAATCCTAGGGACAGCAACAAAAACATTCAGTACTTC
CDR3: CASNPRDSNKNIQYF

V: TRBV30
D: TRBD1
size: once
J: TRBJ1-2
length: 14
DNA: TGTGCCTGGAGTGTTACAGGGGCCTGGTATGGCTACACCTTC
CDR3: CAWSVTGAWYGYTF

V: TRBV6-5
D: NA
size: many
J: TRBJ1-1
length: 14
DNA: TGTGCCAGCAGTTACTATCAGGGGAACACTGAAGCTTTCTTT
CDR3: CASSYYQGNTEAFF

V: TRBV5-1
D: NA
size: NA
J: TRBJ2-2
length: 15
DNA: TGCGCCAGCAGCTTGGTGCAGGACTACACCGGGGAGCTGTTTTTT
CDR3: CASSLVQDYTGELFF

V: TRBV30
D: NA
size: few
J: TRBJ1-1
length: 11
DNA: TGTGCCTCAGGGGAGAGGACTGAAGCTTTCTTT
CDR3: CASGERTEAFF

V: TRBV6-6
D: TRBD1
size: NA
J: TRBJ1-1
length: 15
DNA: TGTGCCAGCAGCCTCCCCCAGGGGGCGAGCACTGAAGCTTTCTTT
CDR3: CASSLPQGASTEAFF

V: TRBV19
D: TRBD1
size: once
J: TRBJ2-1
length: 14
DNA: TGTGCCAGTAGTGTTGGACAGGCCTACAATGAGCAGTTCTTC
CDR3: CASSVGQAYNEQFF

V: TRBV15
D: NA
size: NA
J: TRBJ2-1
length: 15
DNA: TGTGCCACCAGCAGAAGACGGGGTAAGGACAATGAGCAGTTCTTC
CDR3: CATSRRRGKDNEQFF

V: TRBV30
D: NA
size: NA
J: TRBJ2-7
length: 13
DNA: TGTGCCTGGAGTAAACTAGCCCGTGGGGAGCAGTACTTC
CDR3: CAWSKLARGEQYF

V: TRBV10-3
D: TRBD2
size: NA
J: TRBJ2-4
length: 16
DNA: TGTGCCATCAGTGAGGGAGCGGGAAAAGCCAAAAACATTCAGTACTTC
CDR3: CAISEGAGKAKNIQYF

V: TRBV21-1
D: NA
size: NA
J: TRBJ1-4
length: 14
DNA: TGTGCCAGCAGCATTGCAGGGATGGATGAAAAACTGTTTTTT
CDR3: CASSIAGMDEKLFF

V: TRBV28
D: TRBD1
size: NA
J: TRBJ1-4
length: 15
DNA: TGTGCCAGCAGTAAACAGGGGGGGGCTCGGGAAAAACTGTTTTTT
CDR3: CASSKQGGAREKLFF

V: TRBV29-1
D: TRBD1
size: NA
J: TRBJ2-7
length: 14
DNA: TGCAGCGTGGGAGGTGCAGGGGGCCCCTACGAGCAGTACTTC
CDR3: CSVGGAGGPYEQYF

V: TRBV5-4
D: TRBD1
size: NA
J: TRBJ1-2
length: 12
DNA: TGTGCCAGCAGCCGCGGACAGGGGGCGTATACCTTC
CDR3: CASSRGQGAYTF

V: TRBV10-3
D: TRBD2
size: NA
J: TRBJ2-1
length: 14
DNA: TGTGCCATCAGATATAGCGGGATTTACAATGAGCAGTTCTTC
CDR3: CAIRYSGIYNEQFF

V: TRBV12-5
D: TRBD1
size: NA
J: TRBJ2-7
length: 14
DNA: TGTGCTAGTGGTCCCGGGACAGGGGACTACGAGCAGTACTTC
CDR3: CASGPGTGDYEQYF

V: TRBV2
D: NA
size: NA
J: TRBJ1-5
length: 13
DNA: TGTGCCAGCAGCACGACACGACCTCAGCCCCAGCATTTT
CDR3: CASSTTRPQPQHF

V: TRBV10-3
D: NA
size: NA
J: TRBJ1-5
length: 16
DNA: TGTGCCATCAGTGAGGGGGCAGATCCTATAAACCAGCCCCAGCATTTT
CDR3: CAISEGADPINQPQHF

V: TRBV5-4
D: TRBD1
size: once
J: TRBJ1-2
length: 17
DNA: TGTGCCAGCAGCCCGAGGGGGACAGGGGGCTCTAACTATGGCTACACCTTC
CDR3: CASSPRGTGGSNYGYTF

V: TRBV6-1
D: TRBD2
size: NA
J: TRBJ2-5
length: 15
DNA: TGTGCCAGCAGTGTACTAGCGGGAGGTCTGGAGACCCAGTACTTC
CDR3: CASSVLAGGLETQYF